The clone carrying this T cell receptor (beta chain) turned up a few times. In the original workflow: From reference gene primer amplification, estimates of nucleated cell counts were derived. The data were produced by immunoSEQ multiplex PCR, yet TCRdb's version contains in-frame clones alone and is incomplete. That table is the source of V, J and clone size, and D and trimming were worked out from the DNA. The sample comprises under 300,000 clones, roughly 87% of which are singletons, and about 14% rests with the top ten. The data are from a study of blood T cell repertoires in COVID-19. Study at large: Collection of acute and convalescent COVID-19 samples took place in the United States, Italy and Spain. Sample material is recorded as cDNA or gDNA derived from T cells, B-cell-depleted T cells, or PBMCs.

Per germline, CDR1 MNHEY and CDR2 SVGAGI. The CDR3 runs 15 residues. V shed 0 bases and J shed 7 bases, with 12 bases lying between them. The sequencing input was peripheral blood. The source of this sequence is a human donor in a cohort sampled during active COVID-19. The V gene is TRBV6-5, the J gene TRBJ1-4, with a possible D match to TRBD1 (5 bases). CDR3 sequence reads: CASSYSRAGGEKLFF. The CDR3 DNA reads TGTGCCAGCAGTTACTCGAGGGCGGGGGGTGAAAAACTGTTTTTT.